These 17 T cell receptor beta chains were all obtained from the same sample, sequenced in a study of cytomegalovirus exposure and HLA in healthy donors. A multiplex PCR was run with 60 Vbeta primers and 13 Jbeta primers. This table comes from immunoSEQ multiplex PCR, and its TCRdb copy is limited to in-frame clones, with some not included. The table lists roughly 190,000 clones, over 75% of them singletons. The material sequenced was PBMCs. Every receptor here comes from a female donor in good health and CMV-seronegative.

In this sample, this clone turned up once. The chain couples TRBV6-4 to TRBJ2-3; no clear D. V was trimmed by 4 bases and J by 2 bases, leaving 10 bases between them. The CDR3 has 14 residues. CDR1 is MRHNA, CDR2 SNTAGT, per germline. In DNA form, the CDR3 reads TGTGCCAGCAGTGTGGGCCGAAACACAGATACGCAGTATTTT. This gives the protein CASSVGRNTDTQYF.

With respect to this clone: Other nucleotide sequences from this sample produce the same CDR3. Here the CDR3 DNA reads TGTGCCAGTAGCCGGGACAGGGATATGTTGAGCAATCAGCCCCAGCATTTT. Amino acid sequence: CASSRDRDMLSNQPQHF. The chain employs TRBV19 and TRBJ1-5, with 9 bases identical to TRBD1. This CDR3 has 17 amino acids. Germline trimming cut 6 bases from V and 1 base from J; bases unmatched to any gene: 10. Germline lookup yields CDR1 LNHDA and CDR2 SQIVND (reference sequence).

This sequence joins TRBV28 and TRBJ1-1, with D maybe TRBD1 (6 bases). In germline, CDR1 is MDHEN, CDR2 SYDVKM. The CDR3 totals 14 residues. Trimming pared 3 bases from V and 0 bases from J, leaving 8 bases between. Here the CDR3 DNA reads TGTGCCAGCAGTTTGTCAGGGGTGAACACTGAAGCTTTCTTT. This translates into CASSLSGVNTEAFF.

This clone was recorded a few times. This sequence joins TRBV5-1 and TRBJ2-7, with D possibly TRBD1 on 6 matching bases. Trimming took off 4 bases at V and 0 bases at J, with 8 bases between the two ends. CDR3 length: 13 amino acids. Germline V gene sequence: CDR1 SGHRS, CDR2 YFSETQ. In nucleotides, the CDR3 is TGCGCCAGCAGCCAGGACAGCTCCTACGAGCAGTACTTC. Translation: CASSQDSSYEQYF.

This chain links TRBV6-5 with TRBJ2-1, with D tentatively TRBD1 (6 bases). Trimming shortened V by 5 bases and J by 7 bases, and 12 bases separated the two germline ends. The CDR3 contains 13 residues. Germline V lookup: CDR1 MNHEY, CDR2 SVGAGI. CDR3 DNA sequence: TGTGCCAGCAGTGGGGGCCCCGTTAATGAGCAGTTCTTC. Translating it yields CASSGGPVNEQFF.

This clone was detected only a few times. This chain links TRBV30 with TRBJ1-6; TRBD1 agrees at 7 bases. Trimming removed 7 bases from V and 7 bases from J; junction bases left unmatched: 7. The CDR3 runs to 13 residues. Germline CDR1 and CDR2: GTSNPN and SVGIG (reference sequence). As DNA, the CDR3 is TGTGCCTTGGCGACAGGGCGGAATTCACCCCTCCACTTT. It encodes CALATGRNSPLHF.

This chain uses TRBV4-1 with TRBJ2-7; D ambiguous. V lost 1 base and J 4 bases, leaving 8 bases between the germline ends. Germline CDR1 is MGHRA and CDR2 is YSYEKL. This CDR3 comprises 13 residues. For the CDR3, the DNA is TGCGCCAGCAGCCAAGGAGGCCCTTACGAGCAGTACTTC. Amino acid sequence: CASSQGGPYEQYF.

The V call is TRBV27, the J call TRBJ2-5; D is uncertain. Per germline, CDR1 MNHEY and CDR2 SMNVEV (reference sequence). V was clipped by 6 bases and J by 7 bases, with 15 bases between them. This CDR3 has 13 amino acids. CDR3 protein: CASSWAGRGTQYF. DNA for the CDR3: TGTGCCAGCAGCTGGGCTGGGCGTGGGACCCAGTACTTC.

This clone was seen a handful of times. The V call is TRBV9, the J call TRBJ1-1; 9 bases are shared with TRBD1. The length of the CDR3 is 15 residues. CDR1 and CDR2 from the germline V gene are SGDLS and YYNGEE. Trimming cost V 4 bases and J 6 bases; bases outside gene matches: 10. CDR3 nucleotide sequence: TGTGCCAGCAGCCCCCTAGGGACAGGGTCGGCTGAAGCTTTCTTT. As protein: CASSPLGTGSAEAFF. Filled out from reference TRBV9 and TRBJ1-1, the complete variable domain reads DSGVTQTPKHLITATGQRVTLRCSPRSGDLSVYWYQQSLDQGLQFLIQYYNGEERAKGNILERFSAQQFPDLHSELNLSSLELGDSALYFCASSPLGTGSAEAFFGQGTRLTVV.

The genes are TRBV7-3 and TRBJ2-1; the match to TRBD2 covers 11 bases. Germline lookup yields CDR1 SGHTA and CDR2 FQGTGA. J was trimmed by 5 bases and V by 5 bases; bases with no gene match: 11. The CDR3 loop spans 17 amino acids. The CDR3 loop is CASSPPQIAGGNNEQFF. CDR3 nucleotide sequence: TGTGCCAGCAGCCCCCCCCAGATAGCGGGGGGGAACAATGAGCAGTTCTTC.

This clone was picked up a small number of times. V usage is TRBV5-1 and J usage is TRBJ1-2, with 8 positions matching TRBD1. The length of the CDR3 is 17 residues. The V gene's germline CDR1 is SGHRS and CDR2 YFSETQ. V gave up 4 bases and J gave up 2 bases; unmatched junction bases: 13. The CDR3 region has the DNA TGCGCCAGCAGCACCTCCCTAGGACAGGGCACGAACTATGGCTACACCTTC. This encodes CASSTSLGQGTNYGYTF. The full variable domain, its missing parts supplied by reference TRBV5-1 and TRBJ1-2, is KAGVTQTPRYLIKTRGQQVTLSCSPISGHRSVSWYQQTPGQGLQFLFEYFSETQRNKGNFPGRFSGRQFSNSRSEMNVSTLELGDSALYLCASSTSLGQGTNYGYTFGSGTRLTVV.

This clone came up a few times. The V call is TRBV6-6, the J call TRBJ2-3; TRBD2 matches at 10 bases. The CDR3 spans 16 residues. After removal of 4 bases from V and 2 bases from J, the junction contained 6 bases not matched to a gene. The germline gives CDR1 MNHNY, CDR2 SVGAGI (reference sequence). The CDR3 DNA reads TGTGCCAGCAGTTCTCGGACTAGCGGTAACACAGATACGCAGTATTTT. It specifies CASSSRTSGNTDTQYF.

V usage is TRBV28 and J usage is TRBJ1-2; D remains unclear. Trimming removed 3 bases from V and 0 bases from J, with 8 bases in between. The CDR3 sequence is 14 residues long. CDR1 MDHEN and CDR2 SYDVKM come from the germline V gene. The CDR3, as DNA: TGTGCCAGCAGTTTGTCGGGGACTAACTATGGCTACACCTTC. Its translation is CASSLSGTNYGYTF.

The chain links TRBV19 to TRBJ2-3; no reliable D call. Germline V gene sequence: CDR1 LNHDA, CDR2 SQIVND (reference sequence). The CDR3 is 14 residues long. V lost 5 bases and J 4 bases, leaving 13 bases between the germline ends. For the CDR3, the DNA is TGTGCCAGTAGTCCCTATTCATCGGCAGATACGCAGTATTTT. It codes for CASSPYSSADTQYF. Supplemented by reference TRBV19 and TRBJ2-3, the full variable domain reads DGGITQSPKYLFRKEGQNVTLSCEQNLNHDAMYWYRQDPGQGLRLIYYSQIVNDFQKGDIAEGYSVSREKKESFPLTVTSAQKNPTAFYLCASSPYSSADTQYFGPGTRLTVL.

The chain recombines TRBV28 with TRBJ1-5; possibly TRBD1 for D (6 bases). Per germline, CDR1 MDHEN and CDR2 SYDVKM. The CDR3 is made up of 13 amino acids. The CDR3 nucleotides are TGTACAACAGGGATACATAGCAATCAGCCCCAGCATTTT. It codes for CTTGIHSNQPQHF. The variable domain in full, completed from reference TRBV28 and TRBJ1-5, reads DVKVTQSSRYLVKRTGEKVFLECVQDMDHENMFWYRQDPGLGLRLIYFSYDVKMKEKGDIPEGYSVSREKKERFSLILESASTNQTSMYLCTTGIHSNQPQHFGDGTRLSIL.

The V call is TRBV10-3, the J call TRBJ1-2; D unclear. Trimming took 7 bases from V and 0 from J, leaving 15 bases between them. CDR1 and CDR2 from the germline V gene are ENHRY and SYGVKD. The CDR3 sequence is 15 residues long. CDR3 in amino acids: CAINTKEPANYGYTF. Written as DNA, the CDR3 is TGTGCCATCAATACCAAGGAGCCAGCTAACTATGGCTACACCTTC.

This clone was picked up a small number of times. The chain is built from TRBV18 and TRBJ1-4, with a weak D call TRBD1 (5 bases). V shed 6 bases and J shed 6 bases, with 11 bases lying between them. Germline-derived CDR1 and CDR2 are KGHSH and LQKENI. CDR3 length equals 13 residues. The CDR3 protein is CASSIGGDEKLFF. The CDR3 DNA sequence: TGTGCCAGCTCCATCGGGGGAGATGAAAAACTGTTTTTT.